This T cell receptor (beta chain) derives from a study of identical twins' blood T cells. Study-level results: V gene usage reportedly matched far better within twin pairs than unrelated donors.

Reared together, all three twin pairs probably met the same infectious agents and vaccines. In the authors' methods: Each library had roughly 2 to 3.6 million CDR3 reads and about 90,000 to nearly 550,000 clonotypes. TCRdb passed the 5' RACE reads through MiXCR, listing each CDR3 protein once. These V and J calls derive from TCRdb rather than the authors' analysis. The table includes roughly 380,000 distinct CDR3 sequences, over 25% detected once. On this clonotype itself: As yet, its antigen is unknown. The junction shows a germline mismatch at one end, possibly a read error.

This CDR3 is 12 amino acids long. Germline V CDR1 and CDR2: MDHEN, SYDVKM. Sequenced: PBMCs. The rearrangement uses TRBV28 and TRBJ2-1, with no clear D. This sequence was found in a woman aged 18 to 55 in good health. The CDR3 here is CSSSATHNEQFF. The DNA of the CDR3 is TGTTCCAGCAGTGCGACACACAATGAGCAGTTCTTC.